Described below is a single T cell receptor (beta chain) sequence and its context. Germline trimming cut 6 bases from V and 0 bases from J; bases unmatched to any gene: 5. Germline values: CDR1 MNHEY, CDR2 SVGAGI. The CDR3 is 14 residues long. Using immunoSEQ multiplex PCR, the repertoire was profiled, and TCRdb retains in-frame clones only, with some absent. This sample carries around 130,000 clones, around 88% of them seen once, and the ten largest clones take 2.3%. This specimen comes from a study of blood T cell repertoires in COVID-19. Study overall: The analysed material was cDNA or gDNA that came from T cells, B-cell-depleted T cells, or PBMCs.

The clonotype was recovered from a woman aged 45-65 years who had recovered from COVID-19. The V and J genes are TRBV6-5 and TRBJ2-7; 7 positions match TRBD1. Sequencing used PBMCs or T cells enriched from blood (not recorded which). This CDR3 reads CASSQTGSSYEQYF. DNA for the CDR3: TGTGCCAGCAGCCAGACAGGGAGCTCCTACGAGCAGTACTTC.